These 21 T cell receptor beta chains share one sample of origin, sequenced in a study of cytomegalovirus exposure and HLA in healthy donors. Primers: 60 Vbeta forward and 13 Jbeta reverse. TCRdb's copy holds only in-frame clones and misses some; the assay was immunoSEQ multiplex PCR. The sample lists more than 95,000 clones, roughly 76% occurring once. Sequencing used PBMCs. The source of these receptors is a man in his forties or fifties in good health and CMV-seropositive.

The chain has TRBV18 and TRBJ1-1; the D is unclear. In germline, CDR1 is KGHSH, CDR2 LQKENI. The CDR3 consists of 14 residues. Deletions cut 3 bases from V and 2 bases from J, with 10 bases between. The CDR3 reads CASSPLQLNTEAFF. CDR3 sequence (DNA): TGTGCCAGCTCACCGCTGCAACTAAACACTGAAGCTTTCTTT.

In its sample, this clone was seen a few times. The chain carries TRBV14 and TRBJ2-7, with 9 bases matching TRBD1. Germline CDR1 and CDR2: SGHDN and FVKESK. The CDR3 consists of 15 residues. The trim removed 4 bases at V and 3 bases at J, leaving 7 bases unmatched. CDR3 in amino acids: CASSPGTGSFYEQYF. The CDR3 coding sequence is TGTGCCAGCAGCCCAGGGACAGGGAGTTTCTACGAGCAGTACTTC. Complete variable domain (other parts from reference TRBV14 and TRBJ2-7): EAGVTQFPSHSVIEKGQTVTLRCDPISGHDNLYWYRRVMGKEIKFLLHFVKESKQDESGMPNNRFLAERTGGTYSTLKVQPAELEDSGVYFCASSPGTGSFYEQYFGPGTRLTVT.

This clone is a singleton in its sample. The chain carries TRBV11-2 and TRBJ2-2; the match to TRBD2 covers 10 bases. Germline V CDR1 and CDR2: SGHAT, FQNNGV. The CDR3 spans 16 residues. V gave up 6 bases and J gave up 2 bases; unmatched junction bases: 6. The CDR3 sequence is CASSSRTSGNTGELFF. In nucleotides, the CDR3 is TGTGCCAGCAGTTCTAGGACTAGCGGAAACACCGGGGAGCTGTTTTTT. Full variable domain (rest looked up from reference TRBV11-2 and TRBJ2-2): EAGVAQSPRYKIIEKRQSVAFWCNPISGHATLYWYQQILGQGPKLLIQFQNNGVVDDSQLPKDRFSAERLKGVDSTLKIQPAKLEDSAVYLCASSSRTSGNTGELFFGEGSRLTVL.

V and J are TRBV7-8 and TRBJ1-4; D is unclear. Trimming removed 5 bases from V and 8 bases from J, with 12 bases in between. The CDR3 spans 13 residues. Per germline, CDR1 SGHVS and CDR2 FQNEAQ. CDR3 nucleotide sequence: TGTGCCAGCAGCCTTCGGTGGGCGGAAAAACTGTTTTTT. Residues: CASSLRWAEKLFF.

The chain carries TRBV6-1 and TRBJ1-1; maybe TRBD1 (6 bases). The CDR3 is 14 amino acids. CDR1 is MNHNS, CDR2 SASEGT, per germline. Between the trimmed V and J ends, which lost 7 bases and 8 bases, there was a span of 20 bases. CDR3 bases: TGTGCCAGCATTACAGGGTCCGGAGTAGTCGAAGCTTTCTTT. It yields the protein CASITGSGVVEAFF.

The chain employs TRBV28 and TRBJ1-1; D is unclear. The CDR3 consists of 12 residues. Germline lookup yields CDR1 MDHEN and CDR2 SYDVKM. Trimming left V 4 bases short and J 4 bases short, with 7 bases between. CDR3 sequence reads: CASSSSGTEAFF. As DNA, the CDR3 is TGTGCCAGCAGTTCGAGTGGCACTGAAGCTTTCTTT. Filled out from reference TRBV28 and TRBJ1-1, the complete variable domain reads DVKVTQSSRYLVKRTGEKVFLECVQDMDHENMFWYRQDPGLGLRLIYFSYDVKMKEKGDIPEGYSVSREKKERFSLILESASTNQTSMYLCASSSSGTEAFFGQGTRLTVV.

This rearrangement joins TRBV2 to TRBJ1-5; perhaps TRBD1 as D (5 bases). CDR1 and CDR2 (germline): SNHLY, FYNNEI. The CDR3 runs to 15 residues. The germline V and J ends were trimmed by 7 bases and 6 bases, with 19 bases remaining between them. The CDR3 DNA reads as TGTGCCAGCACCGGACAAGGGGCAGGTAGTCAGCCCCAGCATTTT. Amino acid sequence: CASTGQGAGSQPQHF.

The V gene is TRBV7-2, the J gene TRBJ2-3, with TRBD2 matching over 8 bases. From germline, CDR1 is SGHTA and CDR2 FQGNSA. Trimming cost V 5 bases and J 2 bases; bases outside gene matches: 18. The CDR3 runs to 19 residues. This CDR3 is CASSPQEAGGPRHTDTQYF. The CDR3 nucleotides read TGTGCCAGCAGCCCCCAAGAGGCGGGAGGCCCTCGTCACACAGATACGCAGTATTTT.

The chain is built from TRBV6-5 and TRBJ1-2; D not resolved. Trimming stripped 6 bases from V and 8 bases from J, with 13 bases between. There are 12 residues in the CDR3. CDR1 and CDR2 from the germline V gene are MNHEY and SVGAGI. CDR3 amino acids: CASRPRGEGYTF. The CDR3 DNA reads TGTGCCAGCAGACCTCGCGGGGAAGGCTACACCTTC.

The chain recombines TRBV14 with TRBJ2-7; a possible D gene is TRBD1 (6 bases). The CDR3 covers 14 residues. Trimming stripped 5 bases from V and 7 bases from J, with 18 bases between. CDR1 is SGHDN, CDR2 FVKESK, per germline. Here the CDR3 reads CASSISGVWGEQYF. The CDR3 region has the DNA TGTGCCAGCAGCATATCAGGGGTTTGGGGGGAGCAGTACTTC. Together with reference TRBV14 and TRBJ2-7, the CDR3 gives the full variable domain: EAGVTQFPSHSVIEKGQTVTLRCDPISGHDNLYWYRRVMGKEIKFLLHFVKESKQDESGMPNNRFLAERTGGTYSTLKVQPAELEDSGVYFCASSISGVWGEQYFGPGTRLTVT.

About this clone itself: This CDR3 is also generated by other DNA sequences in the sample. This chain links TRBV5-1 with TRBJ1-1, with TRBD1 matching 7 bases. Unmatched junction bases numbered 4, after V lost 4 bases and J lost 1 base. The germline V gene has CDR1 SGHRS and CDR2 YFSETQ. CDR3 size: 14 residues. The DNA for the CDR3 is TGCGCCAGCAGCCTCGACAGGGCGAACACTGAAGCTTTCTTT. Protein sequence: CASSLDRANTEAFF.

This clone was seen only a few times. The V gene is TRBV6-5, the J gene TRBJ2-1; D unresolved. Looked up from germline, CDR1 is MNHEY and CDR2 is SVGAGI. V was trimmed by 6 bases and J by 7 bases, leaving 10 bases between them. The CDR3 is made up of 12 amino acids. The DNA for the CDR3 is TGTGCCAGCAGCCCCGGGTGGAATGAGCAGTTCTTC. Protein: CASSPGWNEQFF.

This chain uses TRBV5-1 with TRBJ1-6; 7 nucleotides align to TRBD1. After removal of 4 bases from V and 0 bases from J, the junction contained 4 bases not matched to a gene. Germline lookup yields CDR1 SGHRS and CDR2 YFSETQ. The CDR3 totals 16 residues. The CDR3 DNA reads TGCGCCAGCAGCGTGGACAGGAGCTCCTATAATTCACCCCTCCACTTT. This codes for CASSVDRSSYNSPLHF.

This chain uses TRBV15 with TRBJ2-1, with TRBD2 matching 7 bases. There are 17 residues in the CDR3. The V and J ends lost 0 bases and 12 bases, in that order; junction bases with no gene match: 17. In germline, CDR1 is LNHNV, CDR2 YYDKDF (reference sequence). The CDR3 DNA follows: TGTGCCACCAGCAGAGACGGTAGCGGGCCCGGTGCCTATCGGCAGTTCTTC. Amino acids: CATSRDGSGPGAYRQFF.

The rearrangement uses TRBV2 and TRBJ1-1; D might be TRBD1 (5 bases). The V gene's germline CDR1 is SNHLY and CDR2 FYNNEI. V lost 5 bases to trimming and J lost 7 bases, with 8 bases between them. This CDR3 is 11 amino acids long. CDR3 protein: CASSQGGEAFF. In DNA, the CDR3 is TGTGCCAGCAGTCAGGGTGGTGAAGCTTTCTTT.

This clone came up a few times. The chain joins TRBV5-6 to TRBJ2-7; D possibly corresponds to TRBD1 (6 bases). CDR1 is SGHDT and CDR2 is YYEEEE in the germline V gene. This CDR3 region has 16 residues. V lost 4 bases, J lost 0 bases, and 17 bases lay in between. CDR3: CASSEGDTLTSYEQYF. DNA of the CDR3: TGTGCCAGCAGCGAGGGGGACACTCTAACCTCCTACGAGCAGTACTTC.

CDR3 sequence: CASSFSVGLADSWELFF. CDR3 in DNA: TGTGCCAGCAGTTTTAGTGTGGGACTAGCGGACTCCTGGGAGCTGTTTTTT. J is TRBJ2-2 and V is TRBV27; 11 bases are a match to TRBD2. Germline V gene lookup returns CDR1 MNHEY and CDR2 SMNVEV (reference sequence). This CDR3 has 17 residues. V trimming: 3 bases; J trimming: 9 bases; junction bases outside the gene matches: 12.

V and J are TRBV7-2 and TRBJ2-5; 12 bases map to TRBD2. The germline V gene has CDR1 SGHTA and CDR2 FQGNSA. V gave up 2 bases and J gave up 5 bases; unmatched junction bases: 6. This CDR3 comprises 16 residues. The CDR3 bases are TGTGCCAGCAGCTTAAGCCCCGGGACTAGCGGGGAGACCCAGTACTTC. Its translation is CASSLSPGTSGETQYF.

This sequence joins TRBV4-3 and TRBJ2-6; 8 positions match TRBD1. Germline V lookup: CDR1 LGHNA, CDR2 YSLEER. V was clipped by 0 bases and J by 4 bases; unmatched bases: 2. The CDR3 spans 16 residues. In DNA, the CDR3 is TGCGCCAGCAGCCAAGAGACAGGGGCCGGGGCCAACGTCCTGACTTTC. This sequence encodes CASSQETGAGANVLTF.

The chain employs TRBV5-6 and TRBJ2-1; the D gene could be TRBD1 or TRBD2 (5 bases each). Per germline, CDR1 SGHDT and CDR2 YYEEEE. The CDR3 contains 14 residues. V gave up 4 bases and J gave up 4 bases, with 12 bases separating them. The chain's CDR3 is CASSMDTRYNEQFF. Written as DNA, the CDR3 is TGTGCCAGCAGCATGGACACTAGATACAATGAGCAGTTCTTC.

This clone has only a few counts. J is TRBJ2-1 and V is TRBV10-3; D is possibly TRBD1 (5 bases). This CDR3 is 14 amino acids long. The germline CDR1 and CDR2 sequences are ENHRY and SYGVKD. Trimming shortened V by 2 bases and J by 2 bases, and 7 bases separated the two germline ends. The DNA for the CDR3 is TGTGCCATCAGTGAGAGGGGAACCTACAATGAGCAGTTCTTC. It yields the protein CAISERGTYNEQFF.